The 26 T cell receptor beta chains listed next were all sequenced from one sample in a study of blood T cell repertoires in COVID-19. TCRdb keeps only in-frame clones here, not all; method: immunoSEQ multiplex PCR. The data hold 200,000 to 300,000 clones, with about 91% observed a single time. Sequenced sample: PBMCs or T cells enriched from blood (not recorded which). All receptors derive from a woman between 40 and 55 years old with acute COVID-19.

The chain recombines TRBV7-9 with TRBJ2-1, with a tentative D call TRBD1 (6 bases). From germline, CDR1 is SEHNR and CDR2 FQNEAQ (reference sequence). This CDR3 is 15 amino acids long. V was pared by 6 bases and J by 0 bases, with 12 bases between. CDR3 amino acids: CASRRGQSSYNEQFF. For the CDR3, the DNA is TGTGCCAGCAGGCGCGGACAGAGCTCCTACAATGAGCAGTTCTTC.

The genes are TRBV18 and TRBJ2-1; maybe TRBD1 (5 bases). The germline V gene encodes CDR1 KGHSH and CDR2 LQKENI. This CDR3 region has 14 residues. Trimming shortened V by 3 bases and J by 8 bases, and 14 bases separated the two germline ends. The CDR3 reads CASSPRLGVDEQFF. The CDR3 nucleotides are TGTGCCAGCTCACCTCGTTTAGGGGTGGATGAGCAGTTCTTC.

This CDR3 reads CASSMGLAGSAGSYNEQFF. CDR3 coding DNA: TGTGCCAGTAGTATGGGACTAGCGGGATCGGCTGGGTCCTACAATGAGCAGTTCTTC. The V call is TRBV19, the J call TRBJ2-1; 13 positions agree with TRBD2. This CDR3 contains 19 residues. Germline CDR1 and CDR2: LNHDA and SQIVND (reference sequence). J gave up 1 base and V 3 bases, and 9 bases lay outside the gene matches.

The chain employs TRBV27 and TRBJ1-5, with TRBD1 as a possible D gene (6 bases). The CDR3 contains 15 residues. Germline CDR1 and CDR2: MNHEY and SMNVEV (reference sequence). Trimming took 10 bases from V and 9 from J, leaving 25 bases between them. The CDR3 region has the DNA TGTGCCATTATTACAGGGATCAAGGGCGATCGGCCCCAGCATTTT. It encodes CAIITGIKGDRPQHF.

J is TRBJ1-5 and V is TRBV18; no reliable D call. CDR3 size: 14 residues. Germline V gene sequence: CDR1 KGHSH, CDR2 LQKENI. Trimming removed 3 bases from V and 3 bases from J, with 9 bases in between. The CDR3 DNA is TGTGCCAGCTCACCTAGCGGACTCAATCAGCCCCAGCATTTT. It encodes CASSPSGLNQPQHF.

This chain's CDR3 is CASSPPFRETQYF. CDR3 DNA: TGTGCCAGCTCACCACCGTTCCGAGAGACCCAGTACTTC. The chain uses TRBV18 and TRBJ2-5; D gene unclear. CDR3 length: 13 amino acids. V lost 0 bases to trimming and J lost 4 bases, with 6 bases between them. The germline V gene has CDR1 KGHSH and CDR2 LQKENI.

This chain joins TRBV29-1 and TRBJ2-5; tentative D call: TRBD2 (6 bases). This CDR3 is 12 amino acids long. Trimming removed 6 bases from V and 5 bases from J, with 13 bases in between. Per germline, CDR1 SQVTM and CDR2 ANQGSEA. The DNA for the CDR3 is TGCAGCGTGCAGGAGGGGTGGGAGACCCAGTACTTC. It translates to CSVQEGWETQYF.

The V gene is TRBV25-1, the J gene TRBJ1-2; tentatively, D is TRBD1 (5 bases). Germline loops: CDR1 MGHDK, CDR2 SYGVNS. Between the trimmed V and J ends, which lost 1 base and 8 bases, there was a span of 11 bases. CDR3 length equals 13 residues. The CDR3 nucleotides are TGTGCCAGCAGTGAATTCGCGGGGCGCGGCTACACCTTC. As protein: CASSEFAGRGYTF.

This chain links TRBV10-1 with TRBJ2-3, with D possibly matching TRBD2 (6 bases). The CDR3 spans 19 residues. Germline V gene lookup returns CDR1 WNHNN and CDR2 SYGVQD (reference sequence). The germline V and J ends were trimmed by 3 bases and 2 bases, with 24 bases remaining between them. The CDR3 loop is CASSDLYEGGERSTDTQYF. The CDR3 DNA is TGCGCCAGCAGTGACCTCTACGAGGGAGGTGAGCGGTCCACAGATACGCAGTATTTT.

The rearrangement joins TRBV5-1 to TRBJ2-1; 8 positions match TRBD2. Germline V CDR1 and CDR2: SGHRS, YFSETQ. The CDR3 loop spans 15 amino acids. The trim removed 2 bases at V and 9 bases at J, leaving 10 bases unmatched. The CDR3 is CASSFGLAGGGEQFF. DNA for the CDR3: TGCGCCAGCAGCTTTGGTCTAGCGGGCGGGGGTGAGCAGTTCTTC.

This clone was observed a single time. V and J are TRBV7-8 and TRBJ1-2; tentative D call: TRBD1 (5 bases). The length of the CDR3 is 15 residues. The ends were cut back, 5 bases at V and 7 bases at J, with 20 bases in the middle. The germline CDR1 and CDR2 sequences are SGHVS and FQNEAQ. This CDR3 reads CASSGEEWGEGGYTF. CDR3 in DNA: TGTGCCAGCAGCGGGGAAGAGTGGGGGGAGGGTGGCTACACCTTC. The complete variable domain, with remaining parts taken from reference TRBV7-8 and TRBJ1-2, reads GAGVSQSPRYKVAKRGQDVALRCDPISGHVSLFWYQQALGQGPEFLTYFQNEAQLDKSGLPSDRFFAERPEGSVSTLKIQRTQQEDSAVYLCASSGEEWGEGGYTFGSGTRLTVV.

The V gene is TRBV2, the J gene TRBJ2-5, with a weak D call TRBD2 (6 bases). Trimming took 5 bases from V and 2 from J, leaving 15 bases between them. Germline V gene sequence: CDR1 SNHLY, CDR2 FYNNEI. This CDR3 contains 15 residues. The DNA for the CDR3 is TGTGCCAGCAGTTTTCTTAGCGGTTCTCAAGAGACCCAGTACTTC. This gives the protein CASSFLSGSQETQYF.

The chain links TRBV2 to TRBJ2-2, with 7 positions matching TRBD2. The CDR3 length is 14 residues. Germline assignment: CDR1 SNHLY and CDR2 FYNNEI. Trimming took 7 bases from V and 0 from J; bases not matched to a gene: 2. CDR3 nucleotides: TGTGCCAGCACTGGGGGGGCGAACACCGGGGAGCTGTTTTTT. Translation gives CASTGGANTGELFF. Based on the CDR3 plus reference TRBV2 and TRBJ2-2, the full variable domain is EPEVTQTPSHQVTQMGQEVILRCVPISNHLYFYWYRQILGQKVEFLVSFYNNEISEKSEIFDDQFSVERPDGSNFTLKIRSTKLEDSAMYFCASTGGANTGELFFGEGSRLTVL.

In its sample, this clone was seen a few times. V gene TRBV7-9 combines with J gene TRBJ2-1; 7 bases are a match to TRBD2. Germline CDR1 is SEHNR and CDR2 is FQNEAQ (reference sequence). V was clipped by 4 bases and J by 2 bases; unmatched bases: 8. This CDR3 has 16 amino acids. CDR3: CASSSSSGSAYNEQFF. The CDR3 region has the DNA TGTGCCAGCAGCTCGTCTAGCGGTTCCGCCTACAATGAGCAGTTCTTC.

This chain joins TRBV21-1 and TRBJ1-6; the D call in the table, TRBD1, was not verified against the DNA. TRBV21-1 is assigned pseudogene status. This CDR3 contains 16 residues. The CDR3 here is CASSTERTVRGSPLHF. The CDR3 nucleotides read TGTGCCAGCAGCACAGAGCGTACAGTTAGGGGTTCACCCCTCCACTTT.

In nucleotides, the CDR3 is TGCGCCAGCAGCTACCGGGACGGGAGTTCACCCCTCCACTTT. Its protein product is CASSYRDGSSPLHF. The chain is built from TRBV5-1 and TRBJ1-6, with D tentatively TRBD1 (5 bases). Germline values: CDR1 SGHRS, CDR2 YFSETQ. Trimming took 3 bases from V and 9 from J, leaving 13 bases between them. The CDR3 has 14 amino acids.

This clone was picked up one time. Additional DNA sequences in this sample encode the identical CDR3. For the CDR3, the DNA is TGTGCCAGTAGTATCCAGGGGTACACTGAAGCTTTCTTT. Its protein product is CASSIQGYTEAFF. The chain joins TRBV19 to TRBJ1-1, with a possible D match to TRBD1 (6 bases). This CDR3 has 13 amino acids. V dropped 3 bases and J dropped 3 bases, with 8 bases sitting between them. The germline V gene encodes CDR1 LNHDA and CDR2 SQIVND (reference sequence).

This sequence joins TRBV6-5 and TRBJ2-7; possibly TRBD2 for D (7 bases). The V end lost 7 bases, the J end lost 5 bases, and 21 bases lay between the germline ends. Germline values: CDR1 MNHEY, CDR2 SVGAGI. This CDR3 contains 15 residues. CDR3 loop: CASTEGGGSVHEQYF. As DNA, the CDR3 is TGTGCCAGCACCGAGGGGGGGGGTAGTGTCCACGAGCAGTACTTC.

The V gene is TRBV25-1, the J gene TRBJ2-1; 10 bases align to TRBD1. V gave up 3 bases and J gave up 4 bases; unmatched junction bases: 6. Germline V lookup: CDR1 MGHDK, CDR2 SYGVNS. CDR3 length equals 16 residues. Here the CDR3 reads CASSDPGTGEYNEQFF. The CDR3 nucleotides are TGTGCCAGCAGTGATCCCGGGACAGGGGAGTACAATGAGCAGTTCTTC.

The chain employs TRBV2 and TRBJ1-2; no reliable D call. Germline V gene sequence: CDR1 SNHLY, CDR2 FYNNEI. V lost 5 bases, J lost 5 bases, and 9 bases lay in between. The CDR3 has 12 residues. The CDR3 protein is CASSSYSYGYTF. The CDR3 DNA reads TGTGCCAGCAGTTCTTACAGTTATGGCTACACCTTC. Based on the CDR3 plus reference TRBV2 and TRBJ1-2, the full variable domain is EPEVTQTPSHQVTQMGQEVILRCVPISNHLYFYWYRQILGQKVEFLVSFYNNEISEKSEIFDDQFSVERPDGSNFTLKIRSTKLEDSAMYFCASSSYSYGYTFGSGTRLTVV.

Here the CDR3 reads CASSLRLFGGLTGELFF. The CDR3 bases are TGTGCCAGCAGCCTGCGACTCTTCGGAGGCCTCACCGGGGAGCTGTTTTTT. The chain links TRBV7-2 to TRBJ2-2; tentatively, D is TRBD2 (5 bases). There are 17 residues in the CDR3. The germline V gene has CDR1 SGHTA and CDR2 FQGNSA. V lost 5 bases, J lost 4 bases, and 20 bases lay in between.

This clone occurred a few times. The chain couples TRBV14 to TRBJ1-1, with a possible D match to TRBD1 (6 bases). V was trimmed by 3 bases and J by 0 bases, leaving 17 bases between them. The CDR3 is made up of 17 amino acids. Per the germline V gene, CDR1 is SGHDN and CDR2 is FVKESK. In nucleotides, the CDR3 is TGTGCCAGCAGCCAGGCCCCCCCAGGGGCTCTGAACACTGAAGCTTTCTTT. Its translation is CASSQAPPGALNTEAFF.

CDR3 sequence: CASSGPGLASPDTQYF. CDR3 nucleotides: TGTGCCAGCAGCGGACCGGGACTAGCGTCCCCAGATACGCAGTATTTT. V and J are TRBV3-1 (or the pseudogene TRBV3-2) and TRBJ2-3; 10 nucleotides match TRBD2. V shed 5 bases, J shed 4 bases, and the junction held 9 bases outside the gene matches. This CDR3 has 16 residues. CDR1 and CDR2 from the germline V gene are LGHDT and YNNKEL (reference sequence).

V usage is TRBV2 and J usage is TRBJ2-7; D not resolved. The CDR3 is 14 amino acids. CDR1 SNHLY and CDR2 FYNNEI come from the germline V gene. Trimming shortened V by 2 bases and J by 6 bases, and 14 bases separated the two germline ends. CDR3: CASSEMAGTGEQYF. The DNA for the CDR3 is TGTGCCAGCAGTGAAATGGCAGGAACCGGCGAGCAGTACTTC.

This clone appeared once. The chain couples TRBV18 to TRBJ2-2, with a tentative D call TRBD1 (7 bases). V was cut by 3 bases and J by 3 bases, with 11 bases left in between. The CDR3 loop spans 15 amino acids. Per germline, CDR1 KGHSH and CDR2 LQKENI. CDR3 protein: CASSPFRGDTGELFF. The DNA for the CDR3 is TGTGCCAGCTCACCCTTCAGGGGGGACACCGGGGAGCTGTTTTTT.

There are a few counts of this clone. This sequence joins TRBV6-5 and TRBJ1-5, with D possibly being TRBD1 (6 bases). The V gene's germline CDR1 is MNHEY and CDR2 SVGAGI. The CDR3 runs to 15 residues. V lost 6 bases, J lost 1 base, and 13 bases lay in between. CDR3 sequence: CASRRGSGSNQPQHF. CDR3 bases: TGTGCCAGCAGAAGGGGGTCTGGGAGCAATCAGCCCCAGCATTTT.